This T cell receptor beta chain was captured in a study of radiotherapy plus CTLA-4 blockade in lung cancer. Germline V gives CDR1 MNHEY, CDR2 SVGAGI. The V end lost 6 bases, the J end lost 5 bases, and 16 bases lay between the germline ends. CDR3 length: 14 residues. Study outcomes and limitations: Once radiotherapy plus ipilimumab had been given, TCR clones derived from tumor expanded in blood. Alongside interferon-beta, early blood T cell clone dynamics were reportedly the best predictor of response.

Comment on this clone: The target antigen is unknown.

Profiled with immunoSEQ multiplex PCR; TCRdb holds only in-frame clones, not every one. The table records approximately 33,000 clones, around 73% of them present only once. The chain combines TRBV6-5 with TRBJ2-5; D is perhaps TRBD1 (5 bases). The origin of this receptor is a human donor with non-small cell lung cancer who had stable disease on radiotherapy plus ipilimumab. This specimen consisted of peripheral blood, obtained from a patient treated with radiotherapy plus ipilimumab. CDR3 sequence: CASRPPSRAETQYF. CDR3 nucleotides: TGTGCCAGCAGACCTCCCTCCAGGGCTGAGACCCAGTACTTC.